The clone carrying this T cell receptor beta chain was seen a single time. Antigen unknown. Repertoires were generated with immunoSEQ multiplex PCR, while TCRdb's copy carries only in-frame clones and drops some. The repertoire holds under 35,000 clones, with around 86% as singletons. This specimen belongs to a study of T cell responses to AZD1222 COVID-19 vaccine. The germline V gene has CDR1 LNHNV and CDR2 YYDKDF (reference sequence). The CDR3 extends over 13 amino acids. Trimming removed 0 bases from V and 5 bases from J, with 7 bases in between. Study-wide results and limits: Unmutated variant regions reportedly attract nearly half of all spike-specific TCRs. Baseline antibody screening turned up just six seropositive AZD1222 recipients.

The receptor was isolated from an adult who received the AZD1222 COVID-19 vaccine. The chain uses TRBV15 and TRBJ2-5; D remains unclear. The source was peripheral blood, collected 28 days after the second AZD1222 dose. The CDR3 sequence: CATSRDPAETQYF. The DNA for the CDR3 is TGTGCCACCAGCAGAGACCCGGCCGAGACCCAGTACTTC.